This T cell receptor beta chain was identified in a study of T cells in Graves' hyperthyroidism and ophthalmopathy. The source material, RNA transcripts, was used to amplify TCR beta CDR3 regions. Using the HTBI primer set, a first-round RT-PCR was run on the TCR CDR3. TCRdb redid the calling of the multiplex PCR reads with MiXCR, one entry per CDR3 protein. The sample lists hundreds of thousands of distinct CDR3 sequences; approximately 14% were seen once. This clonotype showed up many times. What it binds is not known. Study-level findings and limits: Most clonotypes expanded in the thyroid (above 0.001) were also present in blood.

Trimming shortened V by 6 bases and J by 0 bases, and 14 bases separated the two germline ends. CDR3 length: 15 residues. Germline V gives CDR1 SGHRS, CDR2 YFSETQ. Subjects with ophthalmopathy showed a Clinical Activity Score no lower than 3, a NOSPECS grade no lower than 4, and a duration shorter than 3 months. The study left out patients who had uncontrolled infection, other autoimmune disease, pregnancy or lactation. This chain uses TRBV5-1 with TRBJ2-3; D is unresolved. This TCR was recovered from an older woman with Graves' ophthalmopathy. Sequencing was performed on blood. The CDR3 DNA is TGCGCCAGCACCATTGCAGTAAAGAGCACAGATACGCAGTATTTT. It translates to CASTIAVKSTDTQYF. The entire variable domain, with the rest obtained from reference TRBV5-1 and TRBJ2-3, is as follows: KAGVTQTPRYLIKTRGQQVTLSCSPISGHRSVSWYQQTPGQGLQFLFEYFSETQRNKGNFPGRFSGRQFSNSRSEMNVSTLELGDSALYLCASTIAVKSTDTQYFGPGTRLTVL.